This T cell receptor (beta chain) was identified during a study of blood T cell repertoires in COVID-19. Study-wide context: The United States, Italy and Spain supplied acute and convalescent COVID-19 samples.

Participant age was roughly 18 to 95 years, and participants resided in about two dozen US areas. This CDR3 spans 13 amino acids. In germline, CDR1 is SGHTA, CDR2 FQGNSA. The germline V and J ends were trimmed by 4 bases and 8 bases, with 12 bases remaining between them. This table comes from immunoSEQ multiplex PCR, and its TCRdb copy is limited to in-frame clones, with some not included. The sample shows 250,000 or so clones, roughly 88% of them seen only once. The chain links TRBV7-2 to TRBJ1-3; D remains unclear. The TCR sequence derives from a woman in her 30s who had been exposed to COVID-19. The sequencing sample was made of PBMCs or T cells enriched from blood (not recorded which). The CDR3 nucleotides read TGTGCCAGCAGCTCATATCTTCGGTACACCATATATTTT. Amino acids: CASSSYLRYTIYF.